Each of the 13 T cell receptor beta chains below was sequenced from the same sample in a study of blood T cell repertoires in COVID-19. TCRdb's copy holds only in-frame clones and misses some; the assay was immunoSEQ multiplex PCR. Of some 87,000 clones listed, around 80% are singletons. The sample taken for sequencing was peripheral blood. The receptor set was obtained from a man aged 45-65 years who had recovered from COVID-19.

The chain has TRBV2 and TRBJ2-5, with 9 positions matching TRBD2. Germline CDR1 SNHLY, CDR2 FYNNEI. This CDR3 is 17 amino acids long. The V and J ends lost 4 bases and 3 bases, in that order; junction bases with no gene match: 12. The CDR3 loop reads CASSVPGLAIAKETQYF. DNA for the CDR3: TGTGCCAGCAGTGTTCCGGGACTAGCAATCGCTAAAGAGACCCAGTACTTC.

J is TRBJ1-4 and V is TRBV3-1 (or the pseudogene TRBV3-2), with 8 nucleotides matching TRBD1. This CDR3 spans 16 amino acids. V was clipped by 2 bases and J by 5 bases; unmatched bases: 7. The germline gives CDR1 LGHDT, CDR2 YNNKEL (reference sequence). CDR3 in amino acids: CASSQKGRTGNEKLFF. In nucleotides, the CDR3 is TGTGCCAGCAGCCAAAAAGGACGGACAGGGAATGAAAAACTGTTTTTT.

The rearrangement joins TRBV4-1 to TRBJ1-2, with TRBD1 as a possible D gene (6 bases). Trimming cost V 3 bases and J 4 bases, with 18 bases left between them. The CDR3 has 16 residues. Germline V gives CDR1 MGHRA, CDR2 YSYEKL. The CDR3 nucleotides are TGCGCCAGCAGCCATTCATTCCGGGACAACAGCTATGGCTACACCTTC. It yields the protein CASSHSFRDNSYGYTF.

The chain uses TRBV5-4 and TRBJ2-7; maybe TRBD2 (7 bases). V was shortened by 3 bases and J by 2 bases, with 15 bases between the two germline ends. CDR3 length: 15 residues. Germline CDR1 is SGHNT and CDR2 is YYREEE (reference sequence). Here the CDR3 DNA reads TGTGCCAGCAGCTCTGCGGGGGCAACCCCCTACGAGCAGTACTTC. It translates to CASSSAGATPYEQYF.

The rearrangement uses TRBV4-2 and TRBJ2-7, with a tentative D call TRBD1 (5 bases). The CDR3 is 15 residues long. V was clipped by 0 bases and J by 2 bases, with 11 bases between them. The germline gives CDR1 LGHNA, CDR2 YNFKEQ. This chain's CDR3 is CASSQEGPGPYEQYF. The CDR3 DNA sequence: TGTGCCAGCAGCCAAGAGGGGCCAGGGCCCTACGAGCAGTACTTC.

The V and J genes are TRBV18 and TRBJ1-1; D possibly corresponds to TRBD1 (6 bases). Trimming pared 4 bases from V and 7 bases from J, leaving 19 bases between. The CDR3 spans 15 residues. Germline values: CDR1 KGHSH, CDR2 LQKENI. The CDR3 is CASSLSTGLMGEAFF. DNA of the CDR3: TGTGCCAGCTCACTGTCCACAGGGTTAATGGGTGAAGCTTTCTTT.

In DNA, the CDR3 is TGTGCCAGCAGCCAACTACGATCGACACTGTCCTACAATGAGCAGTTCTTC. Amino acids: CASSQLRSTLSYNEQFF. V gene TRBV14 combines with J gene TRBJ2-1, with D hard to call. The ends were cut back, 2 bases at V and 1 base at J, with 15 bases in the middle. The length of the CDR3 is 17 residues. The germline gives CDR1 SGHDN, CDR2 FVKESK.

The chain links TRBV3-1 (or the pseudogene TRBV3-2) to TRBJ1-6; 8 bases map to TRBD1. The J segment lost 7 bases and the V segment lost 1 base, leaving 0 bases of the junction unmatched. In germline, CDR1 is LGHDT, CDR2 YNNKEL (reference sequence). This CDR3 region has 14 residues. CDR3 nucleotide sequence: TGTGCCAGCAGCCAAGGACAGGGGAATTCACCCCTCCACTTT. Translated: CASSQGQGNSPLHF.

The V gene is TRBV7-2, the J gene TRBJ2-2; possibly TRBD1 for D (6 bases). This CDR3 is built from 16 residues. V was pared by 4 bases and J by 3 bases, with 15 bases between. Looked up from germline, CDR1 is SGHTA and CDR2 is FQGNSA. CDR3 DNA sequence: TGTGCCAGCAGCTCAACGGGACAACCCTACACCGGGGAGCTGTTTTTT. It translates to CASSSTGQPYTGELFF.

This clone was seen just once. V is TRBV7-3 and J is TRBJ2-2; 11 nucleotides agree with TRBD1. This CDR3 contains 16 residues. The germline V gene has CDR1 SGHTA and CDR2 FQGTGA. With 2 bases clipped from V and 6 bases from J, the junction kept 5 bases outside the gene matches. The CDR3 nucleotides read TGTGCCAGCAGCTTACCGGGGACAGGGGGACCCGGGGAGCTGTTTTTT. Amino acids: CASSLPGTGGPGELFF.

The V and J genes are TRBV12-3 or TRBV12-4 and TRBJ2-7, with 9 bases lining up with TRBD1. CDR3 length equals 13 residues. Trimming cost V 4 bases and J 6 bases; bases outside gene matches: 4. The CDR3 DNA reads TGTGCCAGCAGTTGGGGGACAGGGAGCGAGCAGTACTTC. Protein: CASSWGTGSEQYF.

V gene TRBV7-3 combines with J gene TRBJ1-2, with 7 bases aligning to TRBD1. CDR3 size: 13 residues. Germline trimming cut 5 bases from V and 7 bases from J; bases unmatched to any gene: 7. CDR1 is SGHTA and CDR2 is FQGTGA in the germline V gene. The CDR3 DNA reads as TGTGCCAGCAGCCCCGACAGGGACGGTGGCTACACCTTC. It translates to CASSPDRDGGYTF.

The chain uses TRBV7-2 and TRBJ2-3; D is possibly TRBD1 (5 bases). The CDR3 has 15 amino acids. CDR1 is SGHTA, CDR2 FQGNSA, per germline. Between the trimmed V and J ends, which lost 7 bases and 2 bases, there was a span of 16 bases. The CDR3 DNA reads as TGTGCCAGCAACATGGGGCTTGGTTTCACAGATACGCAGTATTTT. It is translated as CASNMGLGFTDTQYF.